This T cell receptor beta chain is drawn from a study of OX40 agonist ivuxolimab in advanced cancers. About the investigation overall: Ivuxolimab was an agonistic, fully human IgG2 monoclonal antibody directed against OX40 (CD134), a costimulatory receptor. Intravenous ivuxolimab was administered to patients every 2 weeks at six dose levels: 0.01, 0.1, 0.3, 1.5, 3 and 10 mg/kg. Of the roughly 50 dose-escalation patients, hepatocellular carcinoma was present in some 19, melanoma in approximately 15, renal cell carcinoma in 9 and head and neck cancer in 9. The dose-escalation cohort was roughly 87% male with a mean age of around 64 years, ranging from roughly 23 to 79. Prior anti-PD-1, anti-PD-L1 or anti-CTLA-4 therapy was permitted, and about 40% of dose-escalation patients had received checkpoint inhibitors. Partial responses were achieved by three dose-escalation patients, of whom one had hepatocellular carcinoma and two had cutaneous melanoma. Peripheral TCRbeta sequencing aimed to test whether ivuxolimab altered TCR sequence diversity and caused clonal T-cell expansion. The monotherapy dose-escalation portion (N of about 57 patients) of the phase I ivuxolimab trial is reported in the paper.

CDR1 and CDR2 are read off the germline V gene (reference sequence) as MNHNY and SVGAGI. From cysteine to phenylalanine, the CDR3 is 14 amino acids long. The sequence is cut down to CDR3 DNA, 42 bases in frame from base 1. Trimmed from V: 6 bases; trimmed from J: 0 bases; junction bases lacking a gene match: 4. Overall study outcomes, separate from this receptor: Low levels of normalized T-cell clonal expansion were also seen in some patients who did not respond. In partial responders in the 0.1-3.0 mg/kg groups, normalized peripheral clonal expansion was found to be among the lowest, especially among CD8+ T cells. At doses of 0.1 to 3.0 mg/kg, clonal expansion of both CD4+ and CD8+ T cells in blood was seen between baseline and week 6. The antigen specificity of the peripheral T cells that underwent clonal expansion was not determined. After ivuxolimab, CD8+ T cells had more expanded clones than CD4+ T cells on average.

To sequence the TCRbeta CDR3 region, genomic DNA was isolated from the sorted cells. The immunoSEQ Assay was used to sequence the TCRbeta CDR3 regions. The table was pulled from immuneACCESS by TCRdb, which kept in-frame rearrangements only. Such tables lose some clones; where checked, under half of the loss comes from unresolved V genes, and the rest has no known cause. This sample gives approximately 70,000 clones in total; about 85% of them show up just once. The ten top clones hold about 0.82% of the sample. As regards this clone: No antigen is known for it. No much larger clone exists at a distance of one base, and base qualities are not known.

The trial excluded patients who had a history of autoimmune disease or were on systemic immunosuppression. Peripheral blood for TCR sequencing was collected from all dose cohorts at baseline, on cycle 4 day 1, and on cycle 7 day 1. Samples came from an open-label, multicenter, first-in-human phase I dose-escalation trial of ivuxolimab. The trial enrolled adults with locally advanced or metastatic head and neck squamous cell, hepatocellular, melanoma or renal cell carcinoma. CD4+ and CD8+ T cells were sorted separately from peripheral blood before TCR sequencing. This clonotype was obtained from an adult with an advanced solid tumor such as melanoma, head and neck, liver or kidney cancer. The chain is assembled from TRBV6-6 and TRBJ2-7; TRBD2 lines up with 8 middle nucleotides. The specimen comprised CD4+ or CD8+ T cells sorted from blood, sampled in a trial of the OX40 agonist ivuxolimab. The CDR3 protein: CASSASGSSYEQYF. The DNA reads TGTGCCAGCAGCGCTAGCGGGTCCTCCTACGAGCAGTACTTC.